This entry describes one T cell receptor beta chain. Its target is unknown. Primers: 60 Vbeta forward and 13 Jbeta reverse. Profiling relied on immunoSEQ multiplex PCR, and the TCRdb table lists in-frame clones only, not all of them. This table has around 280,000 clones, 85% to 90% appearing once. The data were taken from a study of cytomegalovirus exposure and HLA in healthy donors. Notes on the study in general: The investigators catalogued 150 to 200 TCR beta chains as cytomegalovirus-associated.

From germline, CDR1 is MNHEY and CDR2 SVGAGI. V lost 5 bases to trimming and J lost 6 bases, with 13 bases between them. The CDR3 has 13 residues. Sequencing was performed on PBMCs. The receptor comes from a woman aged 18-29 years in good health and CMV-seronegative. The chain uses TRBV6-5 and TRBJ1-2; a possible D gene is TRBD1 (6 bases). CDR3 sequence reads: CASSNREGNGYTF. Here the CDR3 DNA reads TGTGCCAGCAGTAACAGGGAGGGCAATGGCTACACCTTC.